This TCR beta chain was captured in a study of shared clonotypes between healthy human individuals. Data came from immunoSEQ multiplex PCR; TCRdb stores just in-frame clones and leaves some out. Among roughly 2.1 million clones listed, more than 85% were seen once. Terminally differentiated effector memory CD45RA+ cells were left out of the naive CD8 fraction, which was CD45RO-negative and positively selected for CCR7. V lost 1 base to trimming and J lost 4 bases; unmatched junction nucleotides: 4. CDR3 size: 16 residues. CDR1 is SGHVS, CDR2 FNYEAQ, per germline. The source of this sequence is a young man in good health. Some clones in this sample may be carry-over from other donors' samples. The chain combines TRBV7-6 with TRBJ2-2, with TRBD2 matching over 9 bases. Sequencing was carried out using naive CD8+ T cells from PBMCs. CDR3 sequence (DNA): TGTGCCAGCAGCTTAGTAGCGGGAGCAGGCACCGGGGAGCTGTTTTTT. Translated, it gives CASSLVAGAGTGELFF.